The source of this TCR beta chain is a study of control samples from healthy donors and cancer patients. V lost 5 bases, J lost 2 bases, and 7 bases stayed unmatched. The germline CDR1 and CDR2 sequences are SGHAT and FQDESV (reference sequence). The CDR3 covers 15 residues. Measured with immunoSEQ multiplex PCR; TCRdb has only the in-frame clones, and not every one. The sample consists of hundreds of thousands of clones, more than 65% of them appearing once. The clonotype comes from a woman aged 55-75 years with lung cancer. The sample consisted of PBMCs. The gene calls are TRBV11-1 and TRBJ2-3; 7 bases line up with TRBD2. As DNA, the CDR3 is TGTGCCAGCAGCCAAAGCGGGGACCCCACAGATACGCAGTATTTT. Amino acids: CASSQSGDPTDTQYF. The variable domain in full, completed from reference TRBV11-1 and TRBJ2-3, reads EAEVAQSPRYKITEKSQAVAFWCDPISGHATLYWYRQILGQGPELLVQFQDESVVDDSQLPKDRFSAERLKGVDSTLKIQPAELGDSAMYLCASSQSGDPTDTQYFGPGTRLTVL.